This TCR beta chain derives from a study of identical twins. TCRdb processed the 5' RACE reads anew with MiXCR; each CDR3 protein has one entry. The data hold around 490,000 distinct CDR3 sequences, with nearly 15% observed a single time. Germline CDR1 and CDR2: DFQATT and SNEGSKA (reference sequence). V lost 5 bases, J lost 1 base, and 4 bases stayed unmatched. The CDR3 consists of 14 residues. A few counts support this clonotype. Separately, the same data were catalogued under a study of yellow fever vaccine responses in identical twins.

The sequencing sample was made of CD4+ T cells sorted from blood. The chain joins TRBV20-1 to TRBJ1-1; 10 bases match TRBD1. This clonotype was sampled from a woman aged 18 to 35 in good health. CDR3 DNA: TGCAGTGCTCGGACAGGGGGACCGAACACTGAAGCTTTCTTT. Its protein product is CSARTGGPNTEAFF.